This is a list of T cell receptor beta chains from one sample in a study of blood T cell repertoires in COVID-19. This table comes from immunoSEQ multiplex PCR, and its TCRdb copy is limited to in-frame clones, with some not included. This table has tens of thousands of clones, roughly nine tenths appearing once. Sequencing used peripheral blood. The receptor set was obtained from a woman between 65 and 79 years old with acute or convalescent COVID-19. CDR3s include the opening cysteine and the closing phenylalanine or tryptophan. The D gene is left open where the match is weak. The size entry is marked missing in some rows and otherwise reads once, few, many or a size class.

TRBV3-1/TRBV3-2	TRBJ2-1	NA	NA	TGTGCCAGCAGCCGAACAGGGAGCTCCTACAATGAGCAGTTCTTC	CASSRTGSSYNEQFF
TRBV19	TRBJ1-1	TRBD1	once	TGTGCCAGTAGTAGAAGGACAGGGCTGAACACTGAAGCTTTCTTT	CASSRRTGLNTEAFF
TRBV7-9	TRBJ2-1	TRBD1	NA	TGTGCCAGCAGCCCGACAGGGGGCGCTGGGAATGAGCAGTTCTTC	CASSPTGGAGNEQFF
TRBV6-4	TRBJ1-3	NA	NA	TGTGCCAGCTCACGGGACTCTGGAAACACCATATATTTT	CASSRDSGNTIYF
TRBV6-1	TRBJ1-5	NA	NA	TGTGCCAGCAGTGCCCGGGACAAGGTCTTAGGAAATCAGCCCCAGCATTTT	CASSARDKVLGNQPQHF
TRBV5-8	TRBJ2-1	NA	NA	TGTGCCAGCACCAGGGCTGCTAGCTCCTACAATGAGCAGTTCTTC	CASTRAASSYNEQFF
TRBV7-9	TRBJ1-3	NA	NA	TGTGCCAGCATCATGATAGCCGGAAACACCATATATTTT	CASIMIAGNTIYF
TRBV2	TRBJ1-2	TRBD1	NA	TGTGCCAGCAGCGGGACAGGGGGCTATTATGGCTACACCTTC	CASSGTGGYYGYTF
TRBV28	TRBJ1-2	NA	NA	TGTGCCAGCAGTTTAGGGGGCGCAGGCTATGGCTACACCTTC	CASSLGGAGYGYTF
TRBV6-5	TRBJ1-5	TRBD1	NA	TGTGCCAGCGTAAACAGGGGGCGCGGTAATCAGCCCCAGCATTTT	CASVNRGRGNQPQHF
TRBV5-1	TRBJ2-1	TRBD1	NA	TGCGCCAGCAGGTTAGAGCCCCGGACAGGGTCCAATGAGCAGTTCTTC	CASRLEPRTGSNEQFF
TRBV7-6	TRBJ2-7	NA	NA	TGTGCCAGCAGCTTAGATGGCGGGGCGACACTTACCTACGAGCAGTACTTC	CASSLDGGATLTYEQYF
TRBV4-1	TRBJ2-1	TRBD2	NA	TGCGCCAGCAGCCGAGTACCCCCGGGACTAGCGGACAATGAGCAGTTCTTC	CASSRVPPGLADNEQFF
TRBV18	TRBJ2-2	TRBD1	NA	TGTGCCAGCTCACCAAAGACAGGGCCCACCGGGGAGCTGTTTTTT	CASSPKTGPTGELFF
TRBV3-1/TRBV3-2	TRBJ1-3	NA	once	TGTGCCAGCAGCCAACATGGGGGCTCGGGCAACACCATATATTTT	CASSQHGGSGNTIYF
TRBV12-3/TRBV12-4	TRBJ2-1	NA	NA	TGTGCCAGCGGGCTCCACAATGAGCAGTTCTTC	CASGLHNEQFF
TRBV28	TRBJ1-2	TRBD1	NA	TGTGCCAGCAGCACGACAGGGGAGGGCTACACCTTC	CASSTTGEGYTF
TRBV25-1	TRBJ2-3	NA	NA	TGTGCCAGCACCGCCTCAGGGTTAGATACGCAGTATTTT	CASTASGLDTQYF
TRBV28	TRBJ2-2	TRBD2	NA	TGTGCCAGCAGATACAGCGGGAGCACCGGGGAGCTGTTTTTT	CASRYSGSTGELFF
TRBV19	TRBJ1-3	TRBD1	NA	TGTGCCAGTAGTGGGGTCAACAGGGGGCCCTCTGGAAACACCATATATTTT	CASSGVNRGPSGNTIYF
TRBV2	TRBJ1-2	NA	once	TGTGCCAGCAGTGAGTACCGAGCTAACTATGGCTACACCTTC	CASSEYRANYGYTF
TRBV4-1	TRBJ1-5	NA	NA	TGCGCCAGCAGCCAAGGGCAGGGTGTCGAGCCCCAGCATTTT	CASSQGQGVEPQHF